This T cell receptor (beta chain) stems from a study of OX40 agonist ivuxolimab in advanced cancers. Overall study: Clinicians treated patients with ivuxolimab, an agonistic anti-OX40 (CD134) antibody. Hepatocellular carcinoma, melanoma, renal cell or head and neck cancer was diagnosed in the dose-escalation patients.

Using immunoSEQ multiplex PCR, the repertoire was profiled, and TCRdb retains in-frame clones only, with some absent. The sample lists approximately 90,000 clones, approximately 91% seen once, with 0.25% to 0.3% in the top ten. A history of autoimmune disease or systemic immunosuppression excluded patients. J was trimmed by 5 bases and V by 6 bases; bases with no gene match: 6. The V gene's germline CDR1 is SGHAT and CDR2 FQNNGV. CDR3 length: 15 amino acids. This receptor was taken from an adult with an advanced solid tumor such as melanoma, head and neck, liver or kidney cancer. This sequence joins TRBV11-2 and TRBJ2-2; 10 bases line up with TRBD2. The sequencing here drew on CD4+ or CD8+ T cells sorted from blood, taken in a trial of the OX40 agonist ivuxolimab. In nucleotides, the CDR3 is TGTGCCAGCAGGAGACTAGCGGGTGATACCGGGGAGCTGTTTTTT. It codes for CASRRLAGDTGELFF.